Below are 15 T cell receptor beta chains sequenced from a single sample in a study of T cells in localized non-small cell lung cancer. The data were produced by immunoSEQ multiplex PCR, yet TCRdb's version contains in-frame clones alone and is incomplete. The data show approximately 4,700 clones, roughly 33% seen once. The material was lung tumor tissue, obtained before any cancer treatment. The receptors derive from a male donor at least 60 years old with stage I lung adenocarcinoma.

The chain couples TRBV6-7 to TRBJ2-1, with 7 bases that match TRBD1. TRBV6-7 is an ORF, with its function uncertain. The CDR3 covers 11 residues. After removal of 5 bases from V and 14 bases from J, the junction contained 6 bases not matched to a gene. CDR3 region: CASSEDRVEFF. CDR3 nucleotide sequence: TGTGCCAGCAGTGAAGACAGGGTGGAGTTCTTC.

This clone was recorded a few times. The rearrangement links TRBV9 to TRBJ1-5, with TRBD1 as a possible D gene (6 bases). Germline V gene sequence: CDR1 SGDLS, CDR2 YYNGEE. The CDR3 is made up of 15 amino acids. Trimming cost V 5 bases and J 3 bases, with 15 bases left between them. The DNA of the CDR3 is TGTGCCAGCAGTGAATTTCAGGGGTACAATCAGCCCCAGCATTTT. This translates into CASSEFQGYNQPQHF.

The chain uses TRBV6-8 and TRBJ2-7, with D unresolved. The V gene's germline CDR1 is MNHGY and CDR2 SAAAGT. The CDR3 runs 14 residues. Trimming shortened V by 0 bases and J by 3 bases, and 9 bases separated the two germline ends. The CDR3 sequence: CASSYSMGRYEQYF. The CDR3 region has the DNA TGTGCCAGCAGTTACTCGATGGGTCGCTACGAGCAGTACTTC.

This clone is termed medium-sized (0.01 to 0.1%). The CDR3 region is CASSLVGTGSYEQYF. The CDR3 region has the DNA TGTGCCAGCAGCTTGGTAGGGACAGGGAGCTACGAGCAGTACTTC. The rearrangement links TRBV11-3 to TRBJ2-7; 9 nucleotides align to TRBD1. There are 15 residues in the CDR3. Germline CDR1 is SGHNT and CDR2 is YENEEA. V lost 3 bases and J lost 3; bases outside the gene matches: 6.

The rearrangement links TRBV30 to TRBJ1-5; D possibly corresponds to TRBD1 (5 bases). This CDR3 region has 14 residues. Germline V gene data show CDR1 as GTSNPN and CDR2 as SVGIG (reference sequence). Trimming removed 1 base from V and 3 bases from J, with 10 bases in between. The CDR3, as DNA: TGTGCCTGGAGTGCACCAGGGTTCAATCAGCCCCAGCATTTT. It specifies CAWSAPGFNQPQHF.

V and J are TRBV6-8 and TRBJ2-7; D is unclear. CDR1 and CDR2 from the germline V gene are MNHGY and SAAAGT. V was pared by 0 bases and J by 6 bases, with 18 bases between. The CDR3 consists of 16 residues. CDR3 in DNA: TGTGCCAGCAGTTACTCGAGGAAAGGCGTAGAAGGCGAGCAGTACTTC. Protein product: CASSYSRKGVEGEQYF.

The CDR3 DNA follows: TGTGCCTGGCGGAAGCGGGGGGGGACGTACGAGCAGTACTTC. It is translated as CAWRKRGGTYEQYF. The V and J genes are TRBV30 and TRBJ2-7; 10 nucleotides match TRBD2. CDR3 length: 14 residues. Losses at the gene ends were 5 bases for V and 4 bases for J; bases not matched to a gene: 8. Germline V CDR1 and CDR2: GTSNPN, SVGIG (reference sequence). The entire variable domain, with the rest obtained from reference TRBV30 and TRBJ2-7, is as follows: SQTIHQWPATLVQPVGSPLSLECTVEGTSNPNLYWYRQAAGRGLQLLFYSVGIGQISSEVPQNLSASRPQDRQFILSSKKLLLSDSGFYLCAWRKRGGTYEQYFGPGTRLTVT.

This clone is labeled as medium-sized. This chain joins TRBV9 and TRBJ2-7; D gene unclear. Germline V gene data show CDR1 as SGDLS and CDR2 as YYNGEE. V gave up 4 bases and J gave up 6 bases, with 14 bases separating them. The CDR3 extends over 13 amino acids. CDR3 nucleotides: TGTGCCAGCAGCACCCAATCCGGTTCCGAGCAGTACTTC. This codes for CASSTQSGSEQYF.

The gene calls are TRBV6-8 and TRBJ2-3; the match to TRBD2 covers 12 bases. Germline CDR1 is MNHGY and CDR2 is SAAAGT. V was pared by 5 bases and J by 2 bases, with 8 bases of the junction left unmatched. This CDR3 spans 17 amino acids. The CDR3 loop is CASSRFPSGGVTDTQYF. CDR3 sequence (DNA): TGTGCCAGCAGTCGATTCCCTAGCGGGGGGGTCACAGATACGCAGTATTTT.

The chain employs TRBV6-8 and TRBJ1-5; D not certain. Germline loops: CDR1 MNHGY, CDR2 SAAAGT. The CDR3 has 13 residues. V was cut by 5 bases and J by 7 bases, with 12 bases left in between. The CDR3 region is CASSGGRVQPQHF. DNA of the CDR3: TGTGCCAGCAGTGGCGGGAGGGTGCAGCCCCAGCATTTT.

The chain employs TRBV5-1 and TRBJ1-3; D not resolved. V shed 5 bases and J shed 0 bases, with 12 bases lying between them. The CDR3 spans 15 residues. From germline, CDR1 is SGHRS and CDR2 YFSETQ. The CDR3 DNA reads as TGCGCCAGCAGAGCCGGACCGGACTCTGGAAACACCATATATTTT. Residues: CASRAGPDSGNTIYF.

J is TRBJ1-2 and V is TRBV12-5; 7 nucleotides line up with TRBD1. The CDR3 runs to 15 residues. From germline, CDR1 is LGHNT and CDR2 FRNRAP. The CDR3 loop reads CATPPPRQGLYGYTF. The CDR3 nucleotides are TGTGCCACCCCTCCCCCCCGACAGGGCCTCTATGGCTACACCTTC.

The V gene is TRBV11-3, the J gene TRBJ1-4; 7 nucleotides align to TRBD1. CDR1 and CDR2 (germline): SGHNT, YENEEA. V was pared by 5 bases and J by 11 bases, with 14 bases of the junction left unmatched. The CDR3 is 15 residues long. The CDR3 DNA reads as TGTGCCAGCAGCGACATCCGGGACAGAGGGGGGAAACTGTTTTTT. Protein sequence: CASSDIRDRGGKLFF. The entire variable domain, with the rest obtained from reference TRBV11-3 and TRBJ1-4, is as follows: EAGVVQSPRYKIIEKKQPVAFWCNPISGHNTLYWYLQNLGQGPELLIRYENEEAVDDSQLPKDRFSAERLKGVDSTLKIQPAELGDSAVYLCASSDIRDRGGKLFFGSGTQLSVL.

CDR3 amino acids: CASSEQGGMGNTIYF. In DNA, the CDR3 is TGCGCCAGCAGCGAACAGGGCGGGATGGGAAACACCATATATTTT. The chain combines TRBV5-1 with TRBJ1-3; TRBD1 is a possible D gene (6 bases). The CDR3 is 15 residues long. Trimming pared 4 bases from V and 4 bases from J, leaving 15 bases between. Germline lookup yields CDR1 SGHRS and CDR2 YFSETQ. Full variable domain (rest looked up from reference TRBV5-1 and TRBJ1-3): KAGVTQTPRYLIKTRGQQVTLSCSPISGHRSVSWYQQTPGQGLQFLFEYFSETQRNKGNFPGRFSGRQFSNSRSEMNVSTLELGDSALYLCASSEQGGMGNTIYFGEGSWLTVV.

This clone has more than one count but fewer than ten. The chain links TRBV9 to TRBJ2-1; possibly TRBD2 for D (5 bases). CDR3 length: 15 residues. Trimming removed 5 bases at V and 2 bases at J, with 14 bases between. Germline V gene sequence: CDR1 SGDLS, CDR2 YYNGEE. The CDR3 region is CASSRAEPTYNEQFF. Here the CDR3 DNA reads TGTGCCAGCAGTAGAGCGGAGCCTACCTACAATGAGCAGTTCTTC.